Listed below are T cell receptor beta chains from one sample, sequenced in a study of beta chain features in type 1 diabetes. Assay used: immunoSEQ multiplex PCR; TCRdb lists only in-frame clones, some missing. This sample has roughly 450,000 clones, with more than 11% found just once. Sequencing was carried out using naive CD4+ T cells from blood. These receptors were taken from a man younger than 45 in good health. The conserved cysteine and the conserved F or W are not part of the CDR3 here. The order of the fields is V gene, J gene, CDR3 protein.

v_call: TRBV30; j_call: TRBJ1-5; cdr3_aa: AWSETILGAQPQH
v_call: TRBV30; j_call: TRBJ1-1; cdr3_aa: AWSATRGSTEAF
v_call: TRBV6-5; j_call: TRBJ2-5; cdr3_aa: ASSYGGIETQY
v_call: TRBV7-2; j_call: TRBJ2-5; cdr3_aa: ASSPTGRAQETQY
v_call: TRBV10-3; j_call: TRBJ2-2; cdr3_aa: AISGQLNTGELF
v_call: TRBV29-1; j_call: TRBJ2-5; cdr3_aa: SVREGGETQY
v_call: TRBV9; j_call: TRBJ2-1; cdr3_aa: ASSVDVQDSEQF
v_call: TRBV13; j_call: TRBJ1-2; cdr3_aa: ASSPRGWGGYT
v_call: TRBV4-1; j_call: TRBJ2-1; cdr3_aa: ASSQDRRLKYNEQF
v_call: TRBV4-3; j_call: TRBJ2-1; cdr3_aa: ASSSRLAGGNEQF
v_call: TRBV29-1; j_call: TRBJ1-1; cdr3_aa: SVELWTANTEAF
v_call: TRBV6-1; j_call: TRBJ2-5; cdr3_aa: AGRKTSKETQY
v_call: TRBV11-2; j_call: TRBJ2-2; cdr3_aa: ASTELAGELF